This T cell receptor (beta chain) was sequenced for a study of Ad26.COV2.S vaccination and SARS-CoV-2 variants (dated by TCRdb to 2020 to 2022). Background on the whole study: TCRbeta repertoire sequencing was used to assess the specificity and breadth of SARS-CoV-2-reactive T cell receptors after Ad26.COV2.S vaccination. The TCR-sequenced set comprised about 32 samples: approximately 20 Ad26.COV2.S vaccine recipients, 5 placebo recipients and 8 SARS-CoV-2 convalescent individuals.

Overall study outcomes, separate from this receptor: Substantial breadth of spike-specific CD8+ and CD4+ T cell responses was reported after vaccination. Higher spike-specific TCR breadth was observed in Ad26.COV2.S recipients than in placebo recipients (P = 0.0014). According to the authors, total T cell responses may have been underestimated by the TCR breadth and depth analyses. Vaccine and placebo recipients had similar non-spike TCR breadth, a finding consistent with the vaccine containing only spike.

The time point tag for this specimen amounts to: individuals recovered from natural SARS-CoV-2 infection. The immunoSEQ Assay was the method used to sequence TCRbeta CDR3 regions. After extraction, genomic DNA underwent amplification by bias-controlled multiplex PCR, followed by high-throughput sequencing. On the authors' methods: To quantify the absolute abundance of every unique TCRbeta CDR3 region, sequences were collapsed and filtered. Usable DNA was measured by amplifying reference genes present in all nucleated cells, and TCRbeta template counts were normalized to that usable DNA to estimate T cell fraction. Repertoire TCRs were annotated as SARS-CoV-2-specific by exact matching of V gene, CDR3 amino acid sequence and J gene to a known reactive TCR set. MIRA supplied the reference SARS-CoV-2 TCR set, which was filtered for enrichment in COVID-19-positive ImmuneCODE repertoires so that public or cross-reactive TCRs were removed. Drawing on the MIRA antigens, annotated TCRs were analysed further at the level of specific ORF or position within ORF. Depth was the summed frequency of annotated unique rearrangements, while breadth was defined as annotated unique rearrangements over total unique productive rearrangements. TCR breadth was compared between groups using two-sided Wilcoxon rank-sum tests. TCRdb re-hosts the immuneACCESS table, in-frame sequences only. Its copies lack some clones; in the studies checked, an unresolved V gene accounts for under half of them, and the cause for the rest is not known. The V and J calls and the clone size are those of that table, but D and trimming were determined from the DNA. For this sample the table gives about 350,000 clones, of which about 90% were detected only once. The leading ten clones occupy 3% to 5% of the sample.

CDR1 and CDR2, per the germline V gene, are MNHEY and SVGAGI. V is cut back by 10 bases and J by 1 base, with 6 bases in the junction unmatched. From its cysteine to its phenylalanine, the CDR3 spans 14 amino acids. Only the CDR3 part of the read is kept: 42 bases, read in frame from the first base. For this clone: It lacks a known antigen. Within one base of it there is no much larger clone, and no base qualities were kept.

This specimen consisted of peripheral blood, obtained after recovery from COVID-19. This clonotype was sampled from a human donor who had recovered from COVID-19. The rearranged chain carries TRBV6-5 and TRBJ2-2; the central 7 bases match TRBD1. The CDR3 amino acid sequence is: CATTGVRNTGELFF. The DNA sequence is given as TGTGCCACAACAGGGGTGAGGAACACCGGGGAGCTGTTTTTT.